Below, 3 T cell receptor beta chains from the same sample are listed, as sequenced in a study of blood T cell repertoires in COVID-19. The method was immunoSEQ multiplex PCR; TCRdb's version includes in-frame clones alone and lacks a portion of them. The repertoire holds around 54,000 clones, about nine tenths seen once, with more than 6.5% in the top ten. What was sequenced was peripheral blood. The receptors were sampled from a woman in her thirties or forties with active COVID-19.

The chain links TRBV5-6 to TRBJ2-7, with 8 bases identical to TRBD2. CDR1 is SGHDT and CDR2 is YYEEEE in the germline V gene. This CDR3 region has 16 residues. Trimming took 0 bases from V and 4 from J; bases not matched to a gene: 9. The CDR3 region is CASSLAGGGIGYEQYF. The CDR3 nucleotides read TGTGCCAGCAGCTTGGCGGGAGGGGGGATAGGTTACGAGCAGTACTTC.

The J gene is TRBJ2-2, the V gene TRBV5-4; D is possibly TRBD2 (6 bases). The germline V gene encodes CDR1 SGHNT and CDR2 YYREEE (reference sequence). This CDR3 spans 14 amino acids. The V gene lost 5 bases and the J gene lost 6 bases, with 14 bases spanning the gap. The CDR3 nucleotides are TGTGCCAGCAGGGTCGGAGGGGTAGCCGGGGAGCTGTTTTTT. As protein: CASRVGGVAGELFF.

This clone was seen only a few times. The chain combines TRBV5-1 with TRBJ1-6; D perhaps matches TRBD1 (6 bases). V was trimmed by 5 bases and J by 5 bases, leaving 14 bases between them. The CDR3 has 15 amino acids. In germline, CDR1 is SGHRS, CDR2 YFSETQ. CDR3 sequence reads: CASRFRDTDNSPLHF. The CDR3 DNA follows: TGCGCCAGCAGGTTCCGGGACACCGATAATTCACCCCTCCACTTT.